The rows below give T cell receptor beta chains drawn from one sample of a study of shared clonotypes between healthy human individuals. The assay was immunoSEQ multiplex PCR, and TCRdb's table has in-frame clones only and misses some. The data hold fewer than 1.8 million clones, with approximately 98.5% observed a single time. Sequences were obtained from naive CD4+ T cells sorted from blood. Receptors were obtained from a man aged 30 to 39 in good health. CDR3s include the opening cysteine and the closing phenylalanine or tryptophan. A D gene is named only where the DNA matches it firmly.

D	V	J	CDR3
TRBD2	TRBV5-4	TRBJ2-2	CASSLAGVNTGELFF
TRBD2	TRBV30	TRBJ2-5	CAWSRGLAGRETQYF
-	TRBV19	TRBJ2-3	CASSRDPRADTQYF
-	TRBV2	TRBJ1-1	CAGLQGVVAFF
TRBD1	TRBV5-4	TRBJ2-6	CASSSGQGSSGANVLTF
TRBD2	TRBV9	TRBJ2-1	CASSVAPSSGSGNNEQFF
-	TRBV9	TRBJ2-1	CASSVVSGESGQFF
TRBD2	TRBV9	TRBJ2-1	CASSVDGGRASFEQFF
TRBD2	TRBV18	TRBJ2-1	CASSTSSGSSTYNEQFF
-	TRBV29-1	TRBJ2-7	CSISSGTPSYEQYF
-	TRBV19	TRBJ1-1	CASSILLGTSTEAFF
-	TRBV11-2	TRBJ2-2	CASSLDTAAGELFF
-	TRBV2	TRBJ2-4	CASSEIGSIWAKNIQYF
-	TRBV25-1	TRBJ2-5	CASSGSSQETQYF
-	TRBV25-1	TRBJ1-1	CASNDMNTEAFF
-	TRBV7-9	TRBJ2-7	CASNRETYEQYF
-	TRBV19	TRBJ1-2	CASIRTPASYGYTF
TRBD2	TRBV9	TRBJ2-2	CASSMTSGRATGELFF
TRBD2	TRBV5-1	TRBJ2-7	CASTRGGTEPSYEQYF
TRBD1	TRBV10-3	TRBJ1-5	CAISGTGGNQPQHF
TRBD2	TRBV5-1	TRBJ2-2	CASSLVAGAGGELFF
-	TRBV10-3	TRBJ1-1	CAISERAVENTEAFF
TRBD2	TRBV7-8	TRBJ2-5	CASSLREGETQYF
-	TRBV7-2	TRBJ2-3	CASSLAWTDTQYF
TRBD2	TRBV7-3	TRBJ2-5	CASSLGRAQETQYF
TRBD2	TRBV27	TRBJ2-3	CASSPPPGLTQYF
TRBD2	TRBV7-2	TRBJ2-2	CASSITSGSVTGELFF
-	TRBV19	TRBJ2-7	CASSFAGVNVYEQYF